This TCR beta chain was documented in a study of naive and memory T cell subsets (dated by TCRdb to 2016 to 2017). Concerning the study at large: An open-source, UMI-based TCR alpha and beta sequencing pipeline was applied to sorted naive and memory peripheral blood T cell subsets. IgG serology results and the functional CMV T cell responses were in complete agreement. RNA was DNase-treated and reverse transcribed with TCR constant-region primers, mostly using SuperScript III. Beyond this particular receptor, the publication reports: Gini index rose and Shannon and inverse Simpson diversity fell from naive through CM, EM and EMRA in both CD4 and CD8 cells. RNA-based TCR counts may be influenced by expression changes linked to T cell activation and differentiation. The abundance of TCRs followed a power law with an exponent that differed between naive and memory subsets yet stayed consistent across the three individuals. No ground truth was available to validate the repertoire findings for the naive and memory subsets. Each clonotype was defined as a single alpha or beta chain sequence rather than as a paired alpha/beta receptor. Once error correction was done, more than 90% of naive TCR sequences showed up just once, which made the naive abundance distributions much steeper than those of the memory subsets.

Looking up the germline V gene yields CDR1 MDHEN and CDR2 SYDVKM. Including the terminal cysteine and phenylalanine, the CDR3 comprises 15 residues. Only the CDR3 DNA is retained, 45 bases long and in frame from the first base. V trim: 4 bases; J trim: 5 bases; unmatched bases: 5. The library was made by UMI-ligation and nested PCR. To cover both TRBC1 and TRBC2, the beta constant-region primer consisted of an equimolar mix of two oligonucleotides. T4 RNA ligase 1 ligated a single-stranded oligonucleotide carrying the SP2 primer and a 12-nucleotide UMI to the cDNA 3' end. The ligated cDNA went through four rounds of PCR with nested alpha and beta constant-region primers together with the SP2 primer. The ligation reaction was kept at 16 degrees C for roughly 18-24 hours. PCR2 was usually performed as a SYBR Green qPCR and halted at a preset threshold so that over-amplification would not occur. Agencourt AMPure XP magnetic beads were used for all purifications after the first. Libraries were quantified by Qubit and checked on a TapeStation, where a main peak was expected near 650 bp. The pooled libraries were sequenced on an Illumina MiSeq using v2 2x251 paired-end kits, which usually yielded 1-2 million reads per sample. Libraries were pooled at around 4 nM per sample, and 5-7% PhiX was added to improve cluster recognition. On the authors' methods: FASTQ reads processed by Demultiplexor were assigned V and J genes by Decombinator through tag matching that tolerated a single base-pair mismatch. UMIs were used by Collapsinator to correct both sequencing errors and frequency errors arising from PCR heterogeneity. CDR3Translator translated TCRs and extracted CDR3s from the conserved cysteine to the FGXG phenylalanine, flagging non-productive sequences. Gini, Shannon entropy and inverse Simpson indices were calculated on repertoires subsampled to equal numbers of UMI-defined TCRs. Power-law fits to clonotype abundance distributions were performed by maximum likelihood within the linear range. For one naive CD8 sample, the pipeline and MIGEC produced similar UMI counts, unique TCR numbers and clonal distributions. Repertoires were searched for around 8,000 CMV-associated CDR3 sequences compiled from VDJdb and a published dataset. TCRdb handled the public reads itself, with Q25 trimming in fastp and clone calling in MiXCR, and kept productive beta chains. Merged by CDR3 protein, the rows form single entries marked with the most common genes and DNA. Clone size and V and J calls follow TCRdb, not the original study. The sample contains about 85,000 distinct CDR3 sequences, around 13% of them found a single time. The top ten constitute about 0.93% of the sample.

Separate amplification of TCR alpha and beta chain libraries was performed from the second PCR step onward. The CMV status of each donor was determined by measuring IFNgamma production from CD4+ T cells after fresh PBMCs had been stimulated overnight with CMV viral lysate. Using Miltenyi beads, CD4 T cells were first positively selected, and CD8 T cells were then positively selected from the CD4-negative fraction. Cells were stained for CD3, CD4, CD8, CD45RA, CD27 and a live/dead dye and were sorted on a BD Aria II into four subsets based on CD45RA and CD27. A few healthy volunteers provided blood, and the blood of each volunteer was split into CD4 and CD8 T cells and then into four differentiation subsets. Approximately 0.11 L of peripheral blood was drawn per donor, and PBMC were isolated by Ficoll-Paque PLUS density-gradient centrifugation. Sorted cells were lysed in RLT buffer, and RNA was extracted with a Qiagen RNeasy kit and stored at -80°C.

The table lists this clonotype with many counts. What this receptor recognizes is not known. No quality values exist for individual bases; no much larger clone is one base distant. The sequenced sample consisted of central memory CD4+ T cells from blood. Per the publication, the cell subset or site label means: central memory, CD45RA- CD27+. The chain was built from TRBV28 and TRBJ2-1, with 10 bases aligning to TRBD2. The source is a human donor in good health. Here the CDR3 is given as CASSSRLAGNNEQFF. The nucleotide sequence is TGTGCCAGCAGTTCCCGACTAGCGGGTAACAATGAGCAGTTCTTC.